This TCR beta chain derives from a study of CD8+ T cells in alopecia areata. Across the whole study: Dosing with tofacitinib proceeded for 6 to 18 months, followed by 6 months off drug.

This clone was observed a single time. The CDR3 is 16 residues long. Trimming at V came to 0 bases and at J to 7 bases, leaving 7 bases not matched to a gene. Germline V gene data show CDR1 as PRHDT and CDR2 as FYEKMQ (reference sequence). RNA, once extracted, was reverse transcribed into cDNA for use as the sequencing template. Data came from immunoSEQ multiplex PCR; TCRdb stores just in-frame clones and leaves some out. The table includes about 130,000 clones, around 50% detected once. The investigators collected lesional scalp punch biopsies and peripheral blood from alopecia areata patients. This chain connects TRBV13 to TRBJ2-1; TRBD2 matches at 9 bases. The clonotype comes from a human donor with alopecia areata. This material consisted of CD4+ T cells sorted from blood, taken at week 0. The CDR3 loop is CASSLGAGGIENEQFF. CDR3 DNA sequence: TGTGCCAGCAGCTTAGGAGCGGGGGGTATTGAGAATGAGCAGTTCTTC.